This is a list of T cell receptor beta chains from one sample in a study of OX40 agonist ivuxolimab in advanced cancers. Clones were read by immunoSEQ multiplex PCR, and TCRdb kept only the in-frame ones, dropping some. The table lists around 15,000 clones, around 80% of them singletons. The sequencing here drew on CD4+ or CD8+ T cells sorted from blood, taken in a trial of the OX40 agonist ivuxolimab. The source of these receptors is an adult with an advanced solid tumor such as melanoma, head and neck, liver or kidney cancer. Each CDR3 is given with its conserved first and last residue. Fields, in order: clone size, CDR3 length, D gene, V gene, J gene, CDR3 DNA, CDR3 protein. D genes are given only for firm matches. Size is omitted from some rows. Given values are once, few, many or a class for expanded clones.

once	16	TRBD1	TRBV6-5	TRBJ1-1	TGTGCCAGCAGTTACCGGAGGGACAGGGGAGACACTGAAGCTTTCTTT	CASSYRRDRGDTEAFF
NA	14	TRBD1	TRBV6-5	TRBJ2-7	TGTGCCAGCAGTCCCTGGCAGGGGGTGTACGAGCAGTACTTC	CASSPWQGVYEQYF
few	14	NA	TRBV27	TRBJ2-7	TGTGCCAGCAGTTTGCTGGGCAGTACCTACGAGCAGTACTTC	CASSLLGSTYEQYF
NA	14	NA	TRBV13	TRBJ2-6	TGTGCCAGCAGCACAGGTCCCGTCGCCAACGTCCTGACTTTC	CASSTGPVANVLTF
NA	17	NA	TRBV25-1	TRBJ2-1	TGTGCCAGCAGTGAAAGTTCAGGGGGGGATGGCTACAATGAGCAGTTCTTC	CASSESSGGDGYNEQFF
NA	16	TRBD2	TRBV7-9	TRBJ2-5	TGTGCCAGCAGCCACGGACTAGCGGGTATCCAAGAGACCCAGTACTTC	CASSHGLAGIQETQYF
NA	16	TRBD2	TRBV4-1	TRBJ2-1	TGCGCCAGCAGCCAACCCGGACTAGCGGGGGGTAATGAGCAGTTCTTC	CASSQPGLAGGNEQFF
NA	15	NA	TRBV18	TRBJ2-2	TGTGCCAGCTTTCCCGGAACAAGCTACACCGGGGAGCTGTTTTTT	CASFPGTSYTGELFF
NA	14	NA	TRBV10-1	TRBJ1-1	TGCGCCAGCAGTGAGGGTTCGGGGCACACTGAAGCTTTCTTT	CASSEGSGHTEAFF
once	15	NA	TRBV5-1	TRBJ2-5	TGCGCCAGCAGCTTGGGAGGCGGGCCCAGGGAGACCCAGTACTTC	CASSLGGGPRETQYF
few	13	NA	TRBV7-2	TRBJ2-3	TGTGCCAGCAGCATGGACGTCACAGATACGCAGTATTTT	CASSMDVTDTQYF
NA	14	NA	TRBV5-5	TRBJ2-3	TGTGCCAGCAGACGGGGTAGATGCACAGATACGCAGTATTTT	CASRRGRCTDTQYF
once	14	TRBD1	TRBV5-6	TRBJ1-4	TGTGCCAGCAGCTTCTTGGGACAGGGTGAAAAACTGTTTTTT	CASSFLGQGEKLFF
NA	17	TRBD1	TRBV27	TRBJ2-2	TGTGCCAGCAGTCTCCGGACAGGGTACGCGAACACCGGGGAGCTGTTTTTT	CASSLRTGYANTGELFF
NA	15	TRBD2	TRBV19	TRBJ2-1	TGTGCCAGTAGTACGAGACTAGCGGGCATTGATGAGCAGTTCTTC	CASSTRLAGIDEQFF
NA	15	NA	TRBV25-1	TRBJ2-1	TGTGCCAGCAGTGATGTAGAGGGATGGGACAATGAGCAGTTCTTC	CASSDVEGWDNEQFF
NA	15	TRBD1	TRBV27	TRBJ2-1	TGTGCCAGCAGTCCCGGGACAGGGGGTAGGAATGAGCAGTTCTTC	CASSPGTGGRNEQFF
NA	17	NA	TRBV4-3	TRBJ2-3	TGCGCCAGCAGCCAATCACGGAGGTCCTTACCGACAGATACGCAGTATTTT	CASSQSRRSLPTDTQYF
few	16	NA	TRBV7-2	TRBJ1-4	TGTGCCAGCAGCTCCCCCTGGGCGGGGTTGGGGGAAAAACTGTTTTTT	CASSSPWAGLGEKLFF
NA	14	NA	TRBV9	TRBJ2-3	TGTGCCAGCAGCGTAGAGACAGCCACAGATACGCAGTATTTT	CASSVETATDTQYF
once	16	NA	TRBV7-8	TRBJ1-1	TGTGCCAGCAGCTTAAATGGGGGGGAGGGGAACACTGAAGCTTTCTTT	CASSLNGGEGNTEAFF
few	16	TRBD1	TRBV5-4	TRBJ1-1	TGTGCCAGCAGAATCGGCCGGGGGACAGGGGTCACTGAAGCTTTCTTT	CASRIGRGTGVTEAFF
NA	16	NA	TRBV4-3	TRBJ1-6	TGCGCCAGCAGCCAGGAAGAGGGAGTCTATAATTCACCCCTCCACTTT	CASSQEEGVYNSPLHF
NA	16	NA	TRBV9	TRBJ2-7	TGTGCCAGCAGCGCCCAGGGGGCGGGGGGGCCGAACGAGCAGTACTTC	CASSAQGAGGPNEQYF
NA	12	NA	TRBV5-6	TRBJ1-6	TGTGCCAGCAGCTTGGACGCCGGACCCCTCCACTTT	CASSLDAGPLHF
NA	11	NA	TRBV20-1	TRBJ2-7	TGCAGTGCTAGAGACGGCTACGAGCAGTACTTC	CSARDGYEQYF
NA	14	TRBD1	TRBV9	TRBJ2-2	TGTGCCAGCAGCCCTGGACAGGGGACCGGGGAGCTGTTTTTT	CASSPGQGTGELFF
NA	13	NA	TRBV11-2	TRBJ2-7	TGTGCCAGCAGCCCTCGGACAGCGGGCGAGCAGTACTTC	CASSPRTAGEQYF
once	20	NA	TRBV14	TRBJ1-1	TGTGCCAGCAGCACTAATAGGATTGGGGACCTACTAAGCTTAAGGACTGAAGCTTTCTTT	CASSTNRIGDLLSLRTEAFF
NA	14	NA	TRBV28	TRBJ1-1	TGTGCCAGCGGATCCCCAGGGACGAACACTGAAGCTTTCTTT	CASGSPGTNTEAFF
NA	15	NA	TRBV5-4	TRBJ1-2	TGTGCCAGCAGCTTGGTGGGACTATCTTCCTATGGCTACACCTTC	CASSLVGLSSYGYTF
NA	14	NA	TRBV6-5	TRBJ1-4	TGTGCCAGCAGGGCGGGGGGGGATAATGAAAAACTGTTTTTT	CASRAGGDNEKLFF
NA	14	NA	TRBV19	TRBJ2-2	TGTGCCAGTCGTTACCCCGCGAACACCGGGGAGCTGTTTTTT	CASRYPANTGELFF
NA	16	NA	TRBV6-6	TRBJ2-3	TGTGCCAGCAGTTCAGGGGAATCCATCGGCACAGATACGCAGTATTTT	CASSSGESIGTDTQYF
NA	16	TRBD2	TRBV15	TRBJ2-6	TGTGCCACCAGCTCCCAAGCGGGAGTTGGGGCCAACGTCCTGACTTTC	CATSSQAGVGANVLTF
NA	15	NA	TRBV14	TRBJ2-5	TGTGCCAGCAGCCAAGATAAAGGAGGGAAAGAGACCCAGTACTTC	CASSQDKGGKETQYF
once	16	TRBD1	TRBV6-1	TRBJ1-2	TGTGCCAGCAGTGAACAAGGGCAGGGGGCTTGGAATGGCTACACCTTC	CASSEQGQGAWNGYTF
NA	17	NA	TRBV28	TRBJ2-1	TGTGCCAGCAGCAGCCCCCGGGAAGGGATCTCCTACAATGAGCAGTTCTTC	CASSSPREGISYNEQFF
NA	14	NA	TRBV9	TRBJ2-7	TGTGCCAGCAGCCTCCGGGACGGCGCCTACGAGCAGTACTTC	CASSLRDGAYEQYF
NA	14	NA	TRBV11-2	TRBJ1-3	TGTGCCAGCGGGGAACGGTCCTCTGGAAACACCATATATTTT	CASGERSSGNTIYF
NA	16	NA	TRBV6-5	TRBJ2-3	TGTGCCAGCAGTTTCGGGGGCTACCTAAGCACAGATACGCAGTATTTT	CASSFGGYLSTDTQYF
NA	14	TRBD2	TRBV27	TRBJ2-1	TGTGCCAGCAGCCCTAGCGGGAGGATAGATGAGCAGTTCTTC	CASSPSGRIDEQFF